This T cell receptor (beta chain) was observed in a study of blood T cell repertoires in COVID-19. Study background: The study drew acute and convalescent COVID-19 samples from the United States, Italy and Spain.

In the source study's methods: Quantification of nucleated cells was approximated via reference gene primer amplification. The assay was immunoSEQ multiplex PCR, and TCRdb's table has in-frame clones only and misses some. That table supplies the V and J calls and clone size; D and trimming were determined from the DNA. The repertoire holds about 300,000 clones, 70% to 90% seen once, with around 1.4% in the top ten. The sequenced sample was peripheral blood. The TCR sequence derives from a man between 65 and 80 years old with acute or convalescent COVID-19.

CDR3: CASSQDLGTPYSGNTIYF. In DNA form, the CDR3 reads TGCGCCAGCAGCCAAGATCTAGGCACCCCGTACTCTGGAAACACCATATATTTT. The J gene is TRBJ1-3, the V gene TRBV4-3; D remains ambiguous. Germline CDR1 and CDR2: LGHNA and YSLEER. This CDR3 contains 18 residues. V lost 0 bases and J lost 0, with 15 bases in between.